These 26 T cell receptor beta chains were sequenced from one sample in a study of shared clonotypes between healthy human individuals. Naive CD8 cells lacked CD45RO, underwent positive selection for CCR7 and left out terminally differentiated effector memory CD45RA+ cells. Only in-frame clones appear in the TCRdb table, and some are missing; sequencing was by immunoSEQ multiplex PCR. The sample yields some 2,000,000 clones, about 94% seen once. What was sequenced was naive CD8+ T cells sorted from blood. The receptors were sampled from a young man in good health.

This chain joins TRBV13 and TRBJ2-1; 7 bases match TRBD1. CDR1 and CDR2 from the germline V gene are PRHDT and FYEKMQ (reference sequence). Trimming took 1 base from V and 8 from J; bases not matched to a gene: 2. The CDR3 is 13 residues long. CDR3 coding DNA: TGTGCCAGCAGCTTAGCAGGGGGTGATGAGCAGTTCTTC. This translates into CASSLAGGDEQFF.

The chain has TRBV19 and TRBJ2-2; perhaps TRBD2 as D (5 bases). Germline lookup yields CDR1 LNHDA and CDR2 SQIVND (reference sequence). The CDR3 is made up of 16 amino acids. V gave up 5 bases and J gave up 5 bases, with 18 bases separating them. The CDR3 DNA sequence: TGTGCCAGTAGTCCTATGGGAGTCGGCGGTACCGGGGAGCTGTTTTTT. Amino acid sequence: CASSPMGVGGTGELFF.

This rearrangement joins TRBV4-3 to TRBJ2-2; either TRBD1 or TRBD2 may supply D (5 bases each). V was shortened by 2 bases and J by 0 bases, with 10 bases between the two germline ends. CDR3 size: 16 residues. Germline loops: CDR1 LGHNA, CDR2 YSLEER. CDR3 bases: TGCGCCAGCAGCCAATTCCGGGACCCGAACACCGGGGAGCTGTTTTTT. Translation gives CASSQFRDPNTGELFF.

CDR3 in DNA: TGTGCCAGTAGTATAGGATCAGGGCTGCTGGAGACCCAGTACTTC. Translating it yields CASSIGSGLLETQYF. The J gene is TRBJ2-5, the V gene TRBV19; the D gene is possibly TRBD1 (5 bases). The CDR3 sequence is 15 residues long. In germline, CDR1 is LNHDA, CDR2 SQIVND (reference sequence). V shed 1 base and J shed 5 bases, with 14 bases lying between them.

This clone was recorded once. The chain uses TRBV7-2 and TRBJ1-3; D call uncertain. The germline V and J ends were trimmed by 8 bases and 0 bases, with 14 bases remaining between them. Germline CDR1 reads SGHTA; CDR2 reads FQGNSA. The CDR3 runs 15 residues. Written as DNA, the CDR3 is TGTGCCAGCCGTCCTCACTCAAGCTCTGGAAACACCATATATTTT. It yields the protein CASRPHSSSGNTIYF.

As for this clone: The sample has other DNA sequences that encode this CDR3 too. V usage is TRBV28 and J usage is TRBJ2-7; 9 nucleotides line up with TRBD1. Germline V gene sequence: CDR1 MDHEN, CDR2 SYDVKM. After removal of 3 bases from V and 4 bases from J, the junction contained 1 base not matched to a gene. The CDR3 spans 13 residues. This CDR3 reads CASSLDRGYEQYF. The CDR3 region has the DNA TGTGCCAGCAGTTTGGACAGGGGATACGAGCAGTACTTC. Combining the CDR3 with reference TRBV28 and TRBJ2-7 gives the whole variable domain DVKVTQSSRYLVKRTGEKVFLECVQDMDHENMFWYRQDPGLGLRLIYFSYDVKMKEKGDIPEGYSVSREKKERFSLILESASTNQTSMYLCASSLDRGYEQYFGPGTRLTVT.

The chain carries TRBV6-5 and TRBJ1-2, with 9 bases identical to TRBD1. Trimming removed 5 bases from V and 4 bases from J; junction bases left unmatched: 8. The V gene's germline CDR1 is MNHEY and CDR2 SVGAGI. The CDR3 contains 15 residues. This chain's CDR3 is CASSQTGGGIYGYTF. The CDR3 DNA reads as TGTGCCAGCAGTCAGACAGGGGGTGGGATCTATGGCTACACCTTC.

V and J are TRBV19 and TRBJ2-7, with TRBD2 matching 7 bases. Germline V lookup: CDR1 LNHDA, CDR2 SQIVND (reference sequence). This CDR3 region has 13 residues. J was trimmed by 3 bases and V by 6 bases; bases with no gene match: 5. CDR3 DNA sequence: TGTGCCAGTAGCTGGCGGGGGAACTACGAGCAGTACTTC. Amino acid sequence: CASSWRGNYEQYF.

The chain joins TRBV21-1 to TRBJ2-5; TRBD1, as called in the table, went unchecked against the DNA. TRBV21-1 is a pseudogene. The CDR3 length is 14 residues. The CDR3 here is CASSPGQGLETQYF. In DNA, the CDR3 is TGTGCCAGCAGTCCCGGACAGGGTCTAGAGACCCAGTACTTC.

This sequence joins TRBV29-1 and TRBJ2-1; tentatively, D is TRBD1 (5 bases). The ends were cut back, 3 bases at V and 3 bases at J, with 15 bases in the middle. This CDR3 has 15 amino acids. The germline V gene encodes CDR1 SQVTM and CDR2 ANQGSEA. This CDR3 is CSVEGNDRRYNEQFF. The CDR3 DNA reads as TGCAGCGTTGAGGGGAACGACAGACGCTACAATGAGCAGTTCTTC.

The rearrangement uses TRBV4-1 and TRBJ1-2; D may be TRBD1 (6 bases). In germline, CDR1 is MGHRA, CDR2 YSYEKL. Between the trimmed V and J ends, which lost 0 bases and 4 bases, there was a span of 21 bases. The CDR3 consists of 18 residues. In DNA, the CDR3 is TGCGCCAGCAGCCAAGAGGGTGGACAGCCCCATACCCTCTATGGCTACACCTTC. It yields the protein CASSQEGGQPHTLYGYTF.

The chain links TRBV6-5 to TRBJ2-1, with D possibly being TRBD1 (6 bases). Trimming took off 5 bases at V and 5 bases at J, with 16 bases between the two ends. This CDR3 comprises 15 residues. The germline V gene encodes CDR1 MNHEY and CDR2 SVGAGI. The DNA for the CDR3 is TGTGCCAGCAGTCCTTGGGGGCGAGGCCACAATGAGCAGTTCTTC. Translated, it gives CASSPWGRGHNEQFF.

V and J are TRBV28 and TRBJ2-5; 7 positions match TRBD2. From germline, CDR1 is MDHEN and CDR2 SYDVKM. The CDR3 loop spans 16 amino acids. V dropped 2 bases and J dropped 0; count of bases not matched to a gene: 6. The CDR3 reads CASSLVTGGYQETQYF. CDR3 in DNA: TGTGCCAGCAGTTTAGTCACGGGGGGTTACCAAGAGACCCAGTACTTC.

This chain links TRBV5-1 with TRBJ1-2; weak D call: TRBD1 (5 bases). Per germline, CDR1 SGHRS and CDR2 YFSETQ. With 4 bases removed from V and 0 bases from J, the gap between germline ends came to 16 bases. The CDR3 has 16 amino acids. The CDR3 DNA reads as TGCGCCAGCAGCCCTAACGTGGGGCCCCCTAACTATGGCTACACCTTC. Translating it yields CASSPNVGPPNYGYTF.

J is TRBJ2-7 and V is TRBV4-1, with 9 bases fitting TRBD2. Germline CDR1 MGHRA, CDR2 YSYEKL. V gave up 4 bases and J gave up 6 bases; unmatched junction bases: 16. This CDR3 contains 17 residues. The CDR3 region has the DNA TGCGCCAGCAGCCCAGGGCCCCAACTAGCGGGTCTAGGCGAGCAGTACTTC. Its translation: CASSPGPQLAGLGEQYF.

This chain connects TRBV19 to TRBJ2-5; the match to TRBD2 covers 11 bases. With V trimmed by 3 bases and J by 1 base, 4 bases remained unmatched. Germline assignment: CDR1 LNHDA and CDR2 SQIVND (reference sequence). This CDR3 has 16 residues. The CDR3 bases are TGTGCCAGTAGTATTAGGCTAGCGGGAGGCCAAGAGACCCAGTACTTC. It specifies CASSIRLAGGQETQYF. Variable domain in full (rest from reference TRBV19 and TRBJ2-5): DGGITQSPKYLFRKEGQNVTLSCEQNLNHDAMYWYRQDPGQGLRLIYYSQIVNDFQKGDIAEGYSVSREKKESFPLTVTSAQKNPTAFYLCASSIRLAGGQETQYFGPGTRLLVL.

The V gene is TRBV11-2, the J gene TRBJ1-6; the match to TRBD1 covers 11 bases. CDR3 size: 15 residues. V was pared by 5 bases and J by 7 bases, with 4 bases of the junction left unmatched. Germline V gene sequence: CDR1 SGHAT, CDR2 FQNNGV. CDR3 in DNA: TGTGCCAGCAGCCTAGGGACAGGGGGAAATTCACCCCTCCACTTT. Translating gives CASSLGTGGNSPLHF.

The genes are TRBV10-3 and TRBJ2-5; D unresolved. CDR1 and CDR2 from the germline V gene are ENHRY and SYGVKD. The CDR3 totals 13 residues. Trimming took off 4 bases at V and 0 bases at J, with 6 bases between the two ends. CDR3 residues: CAISVSDQETQYF. The CDR3 coding sequence is TGTGCCATCAGTGTTTCAGACCAAGAGACCCAGTACTTC.

This clone occurred once. V usage is TRBV27 and J usage is TRBJ2-1, with a tentative D call TRBD1 (6 bases). Deletions cut 5 bases from V and 3 bases from J, with 14 bases between. Germline V CDR1 and CDR2: MNHEY, SMNVEV (reference sequence). This CDR3 comprises 15 residues. The DNA for the CDR3 is TGTGCCAGCAGTCCCCCGACAGGTATCTACAATGAGCAGTTCTTC. Amino acid sequence: CASSPPTGIYNEQFF.

The chain employs TRBV28 and TRBJ1-1; D call uncertain. V dropped 4 bases and J dropped 3 bases, with 12 bases sitting between them. The CDR3 extends over 14 amino acids. CDR1 MDHEN and CDR2 SYDVKM come from the germline V gene. CDR3 region: CASSYPGEDTEAFF. DNA for the CDR3: TGTGCCAGCAGTTACCCGGGTGAAGACACTGAAGCTTTCTTT.

This chain connects TRBV19 to TRBJ2-2; D gene ambiguous. The V gene lost 11 bases and the J gene lost 5 bases, with 15 bases spanning the gap. The CDR3 is 13 amino acids. Germline V lookup: CDR1 LNHDA, CDR2 SQIVND (reference sequence). The CDR3 bases are TGTGCCTCGGAAATCGGTTGGACCGGGGAGCTGTTTTTT. Translation gives CASEIGWTGELFF.

In regard to this clone: The identical CDR3 is also encoded by other nucleotide sequences in the sample. The rearrangement joins TRBV4-3 to TRBJ1-2; tentative D call: TRBD1 (5 bases). Trimming pared 0 bases from V and 4 bases from J, leaving 12 bases between. The CDR3 totals 15 residues. The germline CDR1 and CDR2 sequences are LGHNA and YSLEER. The CDR3 loop reads CASSQDPGGGYGYTF. In DNA form, the CDR3 reads TGCGCCAGCAGCCAAGATCCGGGGGGAGGCTATGGCTACACCTTC.

This sequence joins TRBV10-3 and TRBJ1-1; 9 nucleotides agree with TRBD1. In germline, CDR1 is ENHRY, CDR2 SYGVKD. The J segment lost 4 bases and the V segment lost 10 bases, leaving 1 base of the junction unmatched. CDR3 length equals 11 residues. CDR3 bases: TGTGCCACGGGACAGGGCACTGAAGCTTTCTTT. As protein: CATGQGTEAFF.

This sequence joins TRBV7-9 and TRBJ1-6; 7 bases match TRBD1. CDR1 and CDR2 (germline): SEHNR, FQNEAQ (reference sequence). With 5 bases clipped from V and 6 bases from J, the junction kept 7 bases outside the gene matches. The CDR3 is 15 amino acids. CDR3 sequence reads: CASSPNRQGNSPLHF. The CDR3 DNA reads as TGTGCCAGCAGCCCTAACAGACAGGGTAATTCACCCCTCCACTTT.

On this clone: Germline is not matched at one junction end, which may reflect a read error. V usage is TRBV4-3 and J usage is TRBJ2-7; maybe TRBD2 (8 bases). Germline CDR1 LGHNA, CDR2 YSLEER. The CDR3 covers 14 residues. The CDR3 protein is CASSPGGVQDRTFF. The CDR3 DNA reads as TGCGCCAGCAGCCCCGGGGGGGTTCAGGACAGGACCTTCTTC.

Concerning this clone itself: Other DNA sequences within the sample encode an identical CDR3. CDR3 nucleotide sequence: TGTGCCAGCAGTCCAGGAACAGGGGCGTACGAGCAGTACTTC. Translated: CASSPGTGAYEQYF. The gene calls are TRBV4-2 and TRBJ2-7; TRBD1 matches 7 bases. The germline V gene has CDR1 LGHNA and CDR2 YNFKEQ. The CDR3 is 14 residues long. The V gene end was trimmed by 6 bases and the J gene end by 4 bases; junction bases not matched to a gene: 9.